The 30 T cell receptor beta chains reported below all come from one sample, sequenced in a study of T cell responses to AZD1222 COVID-19 vaccine. Profiled with immunoSEQ multiplex PCR; TCRdb holds only in-frame clones, not every one. Of approximately 79,000 clones listed, over 75% were seen once; the top ten hold roughly 16%. Sample: peripheral blood, taken on day 0 of AZD1222 vaccination. These receptors originate from an adult in good health.

The J gene is TRBJ2-1, the V gene TRBV11-3; the match to TRBD1 covers 7 bases. Unmatched junction bases numbered 5, after V lost 5 bases and J lost 4 bases. CDR3 length equals 14 residues. Per germline, CDR1 SGHNT and CDR2 YENEEA. The CDR3 DNA reads TGTGCCAGCAGCGAAACGGACAGGTACAATGAGCAGTTCTTC. The encoded protein is CASSETDRYNEQFF.

This chain joins TRBV2 and TRBJ2-6; D remains unclear. The V gene's germline CDR1 is SNHLY and CDR2 FYNNEI. The CDR3 extends over 15 amino acids. The V gene lost 4 bases and the J gene lost 0 bases, with 7 bases spanning the gap. The CDR3 reads CASSVADSGANVLTF. Here the CDR3 DNA reads TGTGCCAGCAGTGTGGCGGACTCTGGGGCCAACGTCCTGACTTTC.

This rearrangement joins TRBV18 to TRBJ1-1; no clear D gene. CDR1 is KGHSH, CDR2 LQKENI, per germline. V lost 3 bases, J lost 8 bases, and 13 bases lay in between. The CDR3 has 13 amino acids. In DNA, the CDR3 is TGTGCCAGCTCACCGTCAGATACTCGGGAAGCTTTCTTT. This translates into CASSPSDTREAFF.

The chain combines TRBV21-1 with TRBJ1-2; TRBD1 is the table's D call and was not checked against the DNA. TRBV21-1 is a pseudogene segment. The CDR3 runs 15 residues. The CDR3 region has the DNA TGTGCCAGCAGCAAAGGCACGGACAGGGGGCCTGGCTACACCTTC. Encoded protein: CASSKGTDRGPGYTF.

This clone has a single count. The rearrangement links TRBV5-4 to TRBJ1-2; D possibly corresponds to TRBD1 (5 bases). V shed 3 bases and J shed 4 bases, with 10 bases lying between them. The CDR3 is 13 residues long. The V gene's germline CDR1 is SGHNT and CDR2 YYREEE (reference sequence). The CDR3 reads CASSSEGAYGYTF. The CDR3 bases are TGTGCCAGCAGCTCAGAAGGGGCCTATGGCTACACCTTC.

The chain is built from TRBV7-2 and TRBJ2-1, with 10 bases identical to TRBD2. The germline V gene encodes CDR1 SGHTA and CDR2 FQGNSA. Losses at the gene ends were 1 base for V and 6 bases for J; bases not matched to a gene: 3. CDR3 length: 15 residues. CDR3 loop: CASSLVPSGGNEQFF. The CDR3 DNA reads TGTGCCAGCAGCTTAGTCCCTAGCGGGGGCAATGAGCAGTTCTTC.

The rearrangement joins TRBV29-1 to TRBJ2-5; D is ambiguous. The CDR3 is made up of 12 amino acids. Germline assignment: CDR1 SQVTM and CDR2 ANQGSEA. V dropped 4 bases and J dropped 5 bases, with 11 bases sitting between them. The CDR3 sequence is CSVGFGSETQYF. The CDR3 region has the DNA TGCAGCGTTGGGTTCGGGTCGGAGACCCAGTACTTC.

V usage is TRBV10-1 and J usage is TRBJ2-2, with a possible D match to TRBD1 (5 bases). This CDR3 comprises 13 residues. The germline gives CDR1 WNHNN, CDR2 SYGVQD (reference sequence). In nucleotides, the CDR3 is TGCGCGTCGGGCCCCAGGGCCACCGGGGAGCTGTTTTTT. Its protein is CASGPRATGELFF.

This sequence joins TRBV6-5 and TRBJ2-6; D is possibly TRBD1 (5 bases). This CDR3 region has 16 residues. Trimming took off 0 bases at V and 2 bases at J, with 8 bases between the two ends. CDR1 MNHEY and CDR2 SVGAGI come from the germline V gene. CDR3 nucleotides: TGTGCCAGCAGTTACTCTGGGGCGCCTGGGGCCAACGTCCTGACTTTC. Amino acid sequence: CASSYSGAPGANVLTF.

The chain links TRBV6-5 to TRBJ2-5; D perhaps matches TRBD1 (6 bases). Between the trimmed V and J ends, which lost 8 bases and 5 bases, there was a span of 18 bases. This CDR3 has 14 residues. Germline-derived CDR1 and CDR2 are MNHEY and SVGAGI. CDR3 region: CASGMGRGRETQYF. In nucleotides, the CDR3 is TGTGCCAGCGGGATGGGCAGGGGTCGGGAGACCCAGTACTTC.

The gene calls are TRBV6-7 and TRBJ1-1, with D hard to call. TRBV6-7 is an open reading frame whose function is uncertain. This CDR3 is 15 amino acids long. V lost 6 bases to trimming and J lost 0 bases, with 14 bases between them. CDR3 DNA: TGTGCCAGCAGCAAACGGCAGGTCCTGAACACTGAAGCTTTCTTT. This codes for CASSKRQVLNTEAFF.

V and J are TRBV6-6 and TRBJ2-5; tentatively, D is TRBD2 (6 bases). Germline V CDR1 and CDR2: MNHNY, SVGAGI (reference sequence). CDR3 size: 15 residues. Trimming stripped 0 bases from V and 3 bases from J, with 11 bases between. DNA for the CDR3: TGTGCCAGCAGTTACTCAGGGACTGGTAAAGAGACCCAGTACTTC. This sequence encodes CASSYSGTGKETQYF.

V is TRBV6-5 and J is TRBJ1-5; TRBD1 might be the D (5 bases). V gave up 6 bases and J gave up 3 bases, with 15 bases separating them. The CDR3 runs to 15 residues. Germline V CDR1 and CDR2: MNHEY, SVGAGI. CDR3 amino acids: CASSRTEGINQPQHF. The CDR3, as DNA: TGTGCCAGCAGCCGTACGGAGGGGATCAATCAGCCCCAGCATTTT.

This sequence joins TRBV5-1 and TRBJ2-5, with D unresolved. The CDR3 is 13 residues long. Germline-derived CDR1 and CDR2 are SGHRS and YFSETQ. V lost 0 bases to trimming and J lost 1 base, with 4 bases between them. DNA for the CDR3: TGCGCCAGCAGCTTGGGGGCCCAAGAGACCCAGTACTTC. It translates to CASSLGAQETQYF. Drawing the rest from reference TRBV5-1 and TRBJ2-5, the complete variable domain is KAGVTQTPRYLIKTRGQQVTLSCSPISGHRSVSWYQQTPGQGLQFLFEYFSETQRNKGNFPGRFSGRQFSNSRSEMNVSTLELGDSALYLCASSLGAQETQYFGPGTRLLVL.

This clone has just one count. The genes are TRBV6-5 and TRBJ1-6; 7 bases align to TRBD1. Germline V gives CDR1 MNHEY, CDR2 SVGAGI. The CDR3 sequence is 14 residues long. V lost 6 bases and J lost 5; bases outside the gene matches: 4. CDR3 DNA: TGTGCCAGCAGCCGGGACAGCCATAATTCACCCCTCCACTTT. Translated, it gives CASSRDSHNSPLHF.

This chain links TRBV7-8 with TRBJ2-2; D perhaps matches TRBD1 (5 bases). The CDR3 sequence is 16 residues long. Germline V CDR1 and CDR2: SGHVS, FQNEAQ. Trimming took off 7 bases at V and 0 bases at J, with 15 bases between the two ends. CDR3 coding DNA: TGTGCCAGCACCACCTCCCCAGGGACGAACACCGGGGAGCTGTTTTTT. Protein: CASTTSPGTNTGELFF. Full variable domain (rest looked up from reference TRBV7-8 and TRBJ2-2): GAGVSQSPRYKVAKRGQDVALRCDPISGHVSLFWYQQALGQGPEFLTYFQNEAQLDKSGLPSDRFFAERPEGSVSTLKIQRTQQEDSAVYLCASTTSPGTNTGELFFGEGSRLTVL.

The V gene is TRBV9, the J gene TRBJ2-1, with D maybe TRBD1 (6 bases). Trimming shortened V by 3 bases and J by 4 bases, and 14 bases separated the two germline ends. In germline, CDR1 is SGDLS, CDR2 YYNGEE. The length of the CDR3 is 15 residues. CDR3 sequence (DNA): TGTGCCAGCAGCGCCACAGGGACCCAATACAATGAGCAGTTCTTC. Translation gives CASSATGTQYNEQFF. The whole variable domain, filled in from reference TRBV9 and TRBJ2-1, reads DSGVTQTPKHLITATGQRVTLRCSPRSGDLSVYWYQQSLDQGLQFLIQYYNGEERAKGNILERFSAQQFPDLHSELNLSSLELGDSALYFCASSATGTQYNEQFFGPGTRLTVL.

The rearrangement uses TRBV19 and TRBJ2-2; D possibly matches TRBD1 or TRBD2 (5 bases each). The CDR3 has 15 residues. Germline CDR1 LNHDA, CDR2 SQIVND (reference sequence). Trimming left V 2 bases short and J 3 bases short, with 10 bases between. The CDR3 protein is CASSIPGRHTGELFF. The CDR3 DNA follows: TGTGCCAGTAGTATACCGGGACGCCACACCGGGGAGCTGTTTTTT. The whole variable domain, filled in from reference TRBV19 and TRBJ2-2, reads DGGITQSPKYLFRKEGQNVTLSCEQNLNHDAMYWYRQDPGQGLRLIYYSQIVNDFQKGDIAEGYSVSREKKESFPLTVTSAQKNPTAFYLCASSIPGRHTGELFFGEGSRLTVL.

This clone was seen more than once but under ten times. The chain joins TRBV2 to TRBJ2-5; no firm D call. V was pared by 5 bases and J by 4 bases, with 20 bases between. Looked up from germline, CDR1 is SNHLY and CDR2 is FYNNEI. CDR3 length: 16 amino acids. This CDR3 reads CASSPTRQAGSETQYF. CDR3 in DNA: TGTGCCAGCAGTCCCACCCGCCAGGCTGGTTCAGAGACCCAGTACTTC.

The gene calls are TRBV18 and TRBJ1-1; D is uncertain. Germline assignment: CDR1 KGHSH and CDR2 LQKENI. CDR3 length equals 14 residues. Trimming shortened V by 3 bases and J by 4 bases, and 12 bases separated the two germline ends. CDR3 in amino acids: CASSPLRSSTEAFF. CDR3 nucleotides: TGTGCCAGCTCACCCCTTAGGAGCTCCACTGAAGCTTTCTTT. Based on the CDR3 plus reference TRBV18 and TRBJ1-1, the full variable domain is NAGVMQNPRHLVRRRGQEARLRCSPMKGHSHVYWYRQLPEEGLKFMVYLQKENIIDESGMPKERFSAEFPKEGPSILRIQQVVRGDSAAYFCASSPLRSSTEAFFGQGTRLTVV.

The chain employs TRBV7-8 and TRBJ1-5; D is uncertain. V was cut by 1 base and J by 0 bases, with 10 bases left in between. The CDR3 runs 16 residues. CDR1 is SGHVS, CDR2 FQNEAQ, per germline. CDR3 in amino acids: CASSLGAGYSNQPQHF. CDR3 sequence (DNA): TGTGCCAGCAGCTTAGGGGCAGGTTATAGCAATCAGCCCCAGCATTTT. Combining the CDR3 with reference TRBV7-8 and TRBJ1-5 gives the whole variable domain GAGVSQSPRYKVAKRGQDVALRCDPISGHVSLFWYQQALGQGPEFLTYFQNEAQLDKSGLPSDRFFAERPEGSVSTLKIQRTQQEDSAVYLCASSLGAGYSNQPQHFGDGTRLSIL.

The V gene is TRBV2, the J gene TRBJ2-1, with 13 positions matching TRBD2. J was trimmed by 7 bases and V by 4 bases; bases with no gene match: 7. The CDR3 is 16 amino acids. The germline CDR1 and CDR2 sequences are SNHLY and FYNNEI. The CDR3 DNA is TGTGCCAGCAGTGTGGGGACTAGCGGGATTACGAATGAGCAGTTCTTC. Residues: CASSVGTSGITNEQFF.

This rearrangement joins TRBV28 to TRBJ2-7; D is possibly TRBD1 or TRBD2 (6 bases each). This CDR3 has 16 amino acids. The germline V and J ends were trimmed by 4 bases and 2 bases, with 18 bases remaining between them. Germline CDR1 reads MDHEN; CDR2 reads SYDVKM. DNA of the CDR3: TGTGCCAGCAGTTCCCCAGGGGCGGGATATCCCTACGAGCAGTACTTC. This encodes CASSSPGAGYPYEQYF.

The chain joins TRBV5-4 to TRBJ2-3; 13 bases fit TRBD2. The CDR3 totals 17 residues. CDR1 is SGHNT and CDR2 is YYREEE in the germline V gene (reference sequence). V dropped 4 bases and J dropped 7; count of bases not matched to a gene: 12. CDR3 DNA sequence: TGTGCCAGCAGCCTCGGGACTAGCGGGGTGCGTGGGAATACGCAGTATTTT. This sequence encodes CASSLGTSGVRGNTQYF.

The chain recombines TRBV5-1 with TRBJ2-3, with D tentatively TRBD2 (5 bases). CDR1 and CDR2 (germline): SGHRS, YFSETQ. The CDR3 length is 15 residues. Deletions cut 6 bases from V and 4 bases from J, with 18 bases between. The CDR3 is CASTVMEVSSDTQYF. In DNA form, the CDR3 reads TGCGCCAGCACCGTTATGGAGGTATCCTCAGATACGCAGTATTTT.

J is TRBJ1-5 and V is TRBV5-1; perhaps TRBD1 as D (5 bases). Trimming took 5 bases from V and 5 from J, leaving 14 bases between them. Germline CDR1 is SGHRS and CDR2 is YFSETQ. This CDR3 is built from 14 residues. CDR3 amino acids: CASRPDSLHQPQHF. The CDR3 nucleotides are TGCGCCAGCAGACCCGACAGTCTGCATCAGCCCCAGCATTTT. The whole variable domain, filled in from reference TRBV5-1 and TRBJ1-5, reads KAGVTQTPRYLIKTRGQQVTLSCSPISGHRSVSWYQQTPGQGLQFLFEYFSETQRNKGNFPGRFSGRQFSNSRSEMNVSTLELGDSALYLCASRPDSLHQPQHFGDGTRLSIL.

J is TRBJ1-6 and V is TRBV5-4, with TRBD1 identical over 8 bases. The junction had 3 bases not matched to a gene; V was cut back by 3 bases and J by 7 bases. Germline CDR1 reads SGHNT; CDR2 reads YYREEE (reference sequence). This CDR3 has 14 amino acids. CDR3 residues: CASSWTGRNSPLHF. The CDR3 DNA reads as TGTGCCAGCAGCTGGACAGGGCGGAATTCACCCCTCCACTTT.

The J gene is TRBJ1-5, the V gene TRBV19; D possibly corresponds to TRBD1 (5 bases). The CDR3 is 19 amino acids. V shed 6 bases and J shed 2 bases, with 26 bases lying between them. CDR1 and CDR2 from the germline V gene are LNHDA and SQIVND (reference sequence). CDR3 nucleotide sequence: TGTGCCAGTAGGGACGCTTGGGACGGAGGGGCAGGAGGCAATCAGCCCCAGCATTTT. Amino acid sequence: CASRDAWDGGAGGNQPQHF.

The chain carries TRBV6-5 and TRBJ2-2; D not certain. The germline V gene has CDR1 MNHEY and CDR2 SVGAGI. Trimming left V 7 bases short and J 4 bases short, with 7 bases between. The CDR3 sequence is 12 residues long. CDR3 in amino acids: CASTKSTGELFF. The CDR3 DNA follows: TGTGCCAGCACTAAAAGCACCGGGGAGCTGTTTTTT.

The CDR3 bases are TGTGCCAGCTCGCAGGAGGATTCTGAAGCTTTCTTT. Protein product: CASSQEDSEAFF. The chain recombines TRBV18 with TRBJ1-1; the D is unclear. Germline V gene data show CDR1 as KGHSH and CDR2 as LQKENI. The CDR3 has 12 amino acids. Trimming took 6 bases from V and 6 from J, leaving 11 bases between them.